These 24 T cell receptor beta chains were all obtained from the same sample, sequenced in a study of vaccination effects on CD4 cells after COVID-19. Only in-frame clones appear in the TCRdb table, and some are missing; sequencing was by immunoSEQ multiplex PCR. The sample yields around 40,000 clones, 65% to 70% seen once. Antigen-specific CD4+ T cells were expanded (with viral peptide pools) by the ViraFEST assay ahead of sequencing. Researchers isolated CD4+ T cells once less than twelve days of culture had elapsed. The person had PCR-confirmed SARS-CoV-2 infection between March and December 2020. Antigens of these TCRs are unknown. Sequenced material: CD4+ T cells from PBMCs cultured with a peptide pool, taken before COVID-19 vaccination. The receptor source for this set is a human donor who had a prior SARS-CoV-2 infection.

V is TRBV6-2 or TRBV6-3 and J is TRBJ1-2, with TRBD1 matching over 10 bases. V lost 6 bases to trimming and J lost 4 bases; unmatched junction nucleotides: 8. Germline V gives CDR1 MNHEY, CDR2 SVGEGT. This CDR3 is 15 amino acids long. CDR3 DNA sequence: TGTGCCAGCAGCTCTACAAGGACAGGGGGCTATGGCTACACCTTC. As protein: CASSSTRTGGYGYTF.

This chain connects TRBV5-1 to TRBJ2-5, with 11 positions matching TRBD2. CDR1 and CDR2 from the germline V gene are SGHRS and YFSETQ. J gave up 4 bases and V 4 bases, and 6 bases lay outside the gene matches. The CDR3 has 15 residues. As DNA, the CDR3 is TGCGCCAGCAGCCTTAGCGGGGGGGCCTCAGAGACCCAGTACTTC. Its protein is CASSLSGGASETQYF.

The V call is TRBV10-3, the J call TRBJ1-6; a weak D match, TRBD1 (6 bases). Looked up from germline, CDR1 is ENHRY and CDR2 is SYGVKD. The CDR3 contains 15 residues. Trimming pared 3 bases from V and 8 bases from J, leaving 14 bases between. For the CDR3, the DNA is TGTGCCATCAGTGATTCGGCAGGGGTAGATTCACCCCTCCACTTT. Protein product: CAISDSAGVDSPLHF.

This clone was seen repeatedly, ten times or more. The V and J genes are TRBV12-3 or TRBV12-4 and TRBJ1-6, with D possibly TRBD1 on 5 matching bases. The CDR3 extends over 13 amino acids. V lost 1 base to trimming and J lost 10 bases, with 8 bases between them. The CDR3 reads CASSLEQASPLHF. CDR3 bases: TGTGCCAGCAGTTTAGAACAGGCATCACCCCTCCACTTT.

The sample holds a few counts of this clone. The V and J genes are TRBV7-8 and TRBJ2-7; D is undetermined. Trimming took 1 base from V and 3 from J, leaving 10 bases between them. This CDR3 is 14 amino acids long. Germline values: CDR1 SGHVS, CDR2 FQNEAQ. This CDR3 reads CASSLGPTHYEQYF. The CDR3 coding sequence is TGTGCCAGCAGCTTAGGACCGACCCACTACGAGCAGTACTTC.

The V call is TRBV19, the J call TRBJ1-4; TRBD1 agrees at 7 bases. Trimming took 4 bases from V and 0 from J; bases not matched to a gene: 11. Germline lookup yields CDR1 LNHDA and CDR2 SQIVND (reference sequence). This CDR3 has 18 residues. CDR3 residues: CASSKPGQNLATNEKLFF. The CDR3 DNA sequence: TGTGCCAGTAGTAAGCCGGGACAGAACCTTGCAACTAATGAAAAACTGTTTTTT.

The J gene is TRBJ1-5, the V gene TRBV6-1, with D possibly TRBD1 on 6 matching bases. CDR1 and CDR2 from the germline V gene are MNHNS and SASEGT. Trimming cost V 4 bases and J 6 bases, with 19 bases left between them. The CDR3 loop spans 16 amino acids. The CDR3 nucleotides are TGTGCCAGCAGTGCCGAAATCACAGGGTCCGTTCAGCCCCAGCATTTT. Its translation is CASSAEITGSVQPQHF.

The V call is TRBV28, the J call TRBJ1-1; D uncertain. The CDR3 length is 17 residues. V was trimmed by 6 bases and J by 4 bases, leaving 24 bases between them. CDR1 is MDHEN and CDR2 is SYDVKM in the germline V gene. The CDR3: CASSPLGSGTLVTEAFF. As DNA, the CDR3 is TGTGCCAGCAGCCCTCTCGGTTCAGGTACTTTGGTCACTGAAGCTTTCTTT.

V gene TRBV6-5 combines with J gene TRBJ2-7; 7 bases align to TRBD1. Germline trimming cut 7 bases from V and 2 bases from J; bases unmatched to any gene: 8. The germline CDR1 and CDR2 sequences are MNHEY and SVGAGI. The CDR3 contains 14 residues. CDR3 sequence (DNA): TGTGCCAGCACGGATGACAGGGCCCCCTACGAGCAGTACTTC. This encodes CASTDDRAPYEQYF.

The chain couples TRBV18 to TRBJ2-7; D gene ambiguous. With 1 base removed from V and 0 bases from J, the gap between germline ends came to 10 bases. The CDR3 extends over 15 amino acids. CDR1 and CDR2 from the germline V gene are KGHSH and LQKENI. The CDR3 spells CASSPQFQSSYEQYF. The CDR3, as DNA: TGTGCCAGCTCACCACAATTTCAGAGCTCCTACGAGCAGTACTTC. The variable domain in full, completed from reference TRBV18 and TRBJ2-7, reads NAGVMQNPRHLVRRRGQEARLRCSPMKGHSHVYWYRQLPEEGLKFMVYLQKENIIDESGMPKERFSAEFPKEGPSILRIQQVVRGDSAAYFCASSPQFQSSYEQYFGPGTRLTVT.

CDR3 sequence reads: CSASTSAVETQYF. The CDR3, as DNA: TGCAGTGCTAGTACTAGCGCGGTGGAGACCCAGTACTTC. The rearrangement uses TRBV20-1 and TRBJ2-5, with 7 positions matching TRBD2. Germline lookup yields CDR1 DFQATT and CDR2 SNEGSKA (reference sequence). The CDR3 contains 13 residues. Trimming cost V 3 bases and J 5 bases; bases outside gene matches: 6.

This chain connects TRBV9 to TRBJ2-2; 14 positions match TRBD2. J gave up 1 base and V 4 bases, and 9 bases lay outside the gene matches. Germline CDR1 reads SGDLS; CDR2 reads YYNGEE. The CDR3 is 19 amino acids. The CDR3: CASSPTRLAGGRNTGELFF. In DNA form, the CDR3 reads TGTGCCAGCAGCCCGACAAGACTAGCGGGGGGGCGGAACACCGGGGAGCTGTTTTTT.

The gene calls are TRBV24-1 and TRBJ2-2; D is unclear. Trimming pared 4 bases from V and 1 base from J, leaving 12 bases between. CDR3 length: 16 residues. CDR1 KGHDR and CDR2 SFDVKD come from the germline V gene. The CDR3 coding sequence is TGTGCCACCAGTGACGGCCGAAGAGGGAACACCGGGGAGCTGTTTTTT. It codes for CATSDGRRGNTGELFF.

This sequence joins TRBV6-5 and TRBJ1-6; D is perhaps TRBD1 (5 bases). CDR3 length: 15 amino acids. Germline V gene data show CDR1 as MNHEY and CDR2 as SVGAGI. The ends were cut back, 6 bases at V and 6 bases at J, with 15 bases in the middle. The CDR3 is CASSPLRGVNSPLHF. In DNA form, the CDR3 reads TGTGCCAGCAGCCCCCTCCGGGGCGTTAATTCACCCCTCCACTTT.

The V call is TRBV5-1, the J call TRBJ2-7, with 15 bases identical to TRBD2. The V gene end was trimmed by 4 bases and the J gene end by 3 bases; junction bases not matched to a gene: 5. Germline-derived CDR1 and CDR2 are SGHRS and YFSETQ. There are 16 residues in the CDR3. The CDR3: CASSQGLAGGFYEQYF. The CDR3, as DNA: TGCGCCAGCAGCCAGGGACTAGCGGGAGGTTTCTACGAGCAGTACTTC.

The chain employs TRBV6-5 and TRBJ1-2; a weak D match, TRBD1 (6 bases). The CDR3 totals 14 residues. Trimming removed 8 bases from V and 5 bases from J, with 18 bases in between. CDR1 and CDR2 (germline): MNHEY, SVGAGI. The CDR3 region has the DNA TGTGCCAGCCGATTGGACGGGACAAATTATGGCTACACCTTC. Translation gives CASRLDGTNYGYTF.

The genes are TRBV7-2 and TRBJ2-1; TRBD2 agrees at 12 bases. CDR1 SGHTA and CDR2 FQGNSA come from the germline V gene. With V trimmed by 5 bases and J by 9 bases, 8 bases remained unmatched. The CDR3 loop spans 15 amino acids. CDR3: CASSRLTSGSGEQFF. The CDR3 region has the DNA TGTGCCAGCAGCCGCCTGACTAGCGGGAGTGGTGAGCAGTTCTTC.

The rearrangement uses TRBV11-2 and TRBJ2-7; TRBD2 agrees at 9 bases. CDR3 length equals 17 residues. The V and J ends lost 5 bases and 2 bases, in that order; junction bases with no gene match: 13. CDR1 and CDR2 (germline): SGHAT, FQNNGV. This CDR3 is CASSLSFGTSFPYEQYF. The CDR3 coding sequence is TGTGCCAGCAGCCTATCCTTCGGGACTAGCTTCCCCTACGAGCAGTACTTC.

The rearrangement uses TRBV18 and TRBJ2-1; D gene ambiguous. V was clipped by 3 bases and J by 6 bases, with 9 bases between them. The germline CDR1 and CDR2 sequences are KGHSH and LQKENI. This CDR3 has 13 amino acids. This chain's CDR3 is CASSPTTSNEQFF. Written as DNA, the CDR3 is TGTGCCAGCTCACCCACAACGTCCAATGAGCAGTTCTTC.

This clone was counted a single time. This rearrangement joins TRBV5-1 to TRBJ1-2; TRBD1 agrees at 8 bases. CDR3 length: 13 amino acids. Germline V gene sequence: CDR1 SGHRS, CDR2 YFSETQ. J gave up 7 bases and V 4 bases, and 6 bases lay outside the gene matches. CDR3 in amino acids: CASSPDRVGGYTF. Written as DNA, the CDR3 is TGCGCCAGCAGCCCGGACAGGGTTGGTGGCTACACCTTC.

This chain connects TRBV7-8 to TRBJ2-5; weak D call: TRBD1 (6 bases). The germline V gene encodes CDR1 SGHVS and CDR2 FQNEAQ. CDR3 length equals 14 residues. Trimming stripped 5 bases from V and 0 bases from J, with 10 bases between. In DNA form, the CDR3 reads TGTGCCAGCAGCCAGGACAGCTACCAAGAGACCCAGTACTTC. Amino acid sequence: CASSQDSYQETQYF.

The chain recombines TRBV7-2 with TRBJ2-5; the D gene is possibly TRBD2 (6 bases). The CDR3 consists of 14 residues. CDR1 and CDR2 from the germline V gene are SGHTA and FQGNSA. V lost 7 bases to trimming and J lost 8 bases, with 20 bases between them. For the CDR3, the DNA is TGTGCCAGCACCGTAGCGGTCAGGGTTGGTACCCAGTACTTC. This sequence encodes CASTVAVRVGTQYF. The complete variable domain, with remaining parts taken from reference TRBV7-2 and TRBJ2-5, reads GAGVSQSPSNKVTEKGKDVELRCDPISGHTALYWYRQSLGQGLEFLIYFQGNSAPDKSGLPSDRFSAERTGGSVSTLTIQRTQQEDSAVYLCASTVAVRVGTQYFGPGTRLLVL.

The CDR3 protein is CASGVISNYGYTF. CDR3 bases: TGTGCCAGCGGAGTTATATCTAACTATGGCTACACCTTC. V is TRBV12-3 or TRBV12-4 and J is TRBJ1-2; the D is unclear. The CDR3 loop spans 13 amino acids. The V end lost 8 bases, the J end lost 0 bases, and 10 bases lay between the germline ends.

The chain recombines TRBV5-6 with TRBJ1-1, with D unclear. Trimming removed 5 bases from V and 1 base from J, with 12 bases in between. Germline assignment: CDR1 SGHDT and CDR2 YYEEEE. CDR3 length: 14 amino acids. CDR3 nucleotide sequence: TGTGCCAGCAGTCGTCCCGCCTCGAACACTGAAGCTTTCTTT. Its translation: CASSRPASNTEAFF.